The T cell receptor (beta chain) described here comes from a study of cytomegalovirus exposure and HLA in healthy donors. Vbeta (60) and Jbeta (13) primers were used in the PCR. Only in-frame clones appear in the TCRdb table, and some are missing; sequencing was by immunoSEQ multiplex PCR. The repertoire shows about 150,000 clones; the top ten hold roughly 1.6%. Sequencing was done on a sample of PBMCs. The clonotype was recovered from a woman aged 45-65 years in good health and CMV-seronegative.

This chain's CDR3 is CASSPGTGYTDTQYF. In DNA, the CDR3 is TGTGCCAGTAGCCCCGGGACAGGGTACACAGATACGCAGTATTTT. The chain carries TRBV19 and TRBJ2-3, with 9 bases fitting TRBD1. CDR1 and CDR2 from the germline V gene are LNHDA and SQIVND (reference sequence). The CDR3 totals 15 residues. V shed 6 bases, J shed 2 bases, and the junction held 6 bases outside the gene matches.